This entry describes one TCR beta chain. Antigen: not known. Other DNA sequences of this sample code for an identical CDR3. This sample was included in a study of T cell responses to AZD1222 COVID-19 vaccine. V shed 4 bases and J 2 bases; nucleotides not matched to a gene: 1. Germline assignment: CDR1 SGHTA and CDR2 FQGNSA. This CDR3 contains 13 residues. Produced via immunoSEQ multiplex PCR; TCRdb's table is partial and in-frame only. The sample holds about 110,000 clones, roughly 90% seen once. Whole-study findings and limits: Variant regions that are unmutated are reportedly the target of nearly half of spike-specific TCRs. The span of vaccine-associated CD4 TCRs extended across spike, with dominance at 160-218 and 743-854.

The V and J genes are TRBV7-2 and TRBJ1-1; 7 bases agree with TRBD1. The TCR originated in an adult in good health. The specimen was peripheral blood, collected on day 0 of MenACWY control vaccination. The chain's CDR3 is CASSWTGNTEAFF. CDR3 coding DNA: TGTGCCAGCAGCTGGACAGGCAACACTGAAGCTTTCTTT. The full variable domain, its missing parts supplied by reference TRBV7-2 and TRBJ1-1, is GAGVSQSPSNKVTEKGKDVELRCDPISGHTALYWYRQSLGQGLEFLIYFQGNSAPDKSGLPSDRFSAERTGGSVSTLTIQRTQQEDSAVYLCASSWTGNTEAFFGQGTRLTVV.